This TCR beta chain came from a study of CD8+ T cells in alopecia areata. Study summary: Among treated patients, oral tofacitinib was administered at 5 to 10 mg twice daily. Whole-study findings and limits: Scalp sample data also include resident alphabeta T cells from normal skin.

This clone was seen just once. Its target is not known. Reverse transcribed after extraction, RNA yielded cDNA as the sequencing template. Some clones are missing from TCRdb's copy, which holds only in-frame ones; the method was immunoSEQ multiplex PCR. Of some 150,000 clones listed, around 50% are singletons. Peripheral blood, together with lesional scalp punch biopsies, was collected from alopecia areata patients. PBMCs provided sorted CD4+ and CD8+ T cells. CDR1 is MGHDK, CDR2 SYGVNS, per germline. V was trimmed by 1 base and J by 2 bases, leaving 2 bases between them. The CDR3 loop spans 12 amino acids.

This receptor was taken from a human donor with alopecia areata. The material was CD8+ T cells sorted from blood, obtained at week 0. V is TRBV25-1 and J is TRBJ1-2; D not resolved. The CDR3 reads CASSESNYGYTF. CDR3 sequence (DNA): TGTGCCAGCAGTGAATCAAACTATGGCTACACCTTC.